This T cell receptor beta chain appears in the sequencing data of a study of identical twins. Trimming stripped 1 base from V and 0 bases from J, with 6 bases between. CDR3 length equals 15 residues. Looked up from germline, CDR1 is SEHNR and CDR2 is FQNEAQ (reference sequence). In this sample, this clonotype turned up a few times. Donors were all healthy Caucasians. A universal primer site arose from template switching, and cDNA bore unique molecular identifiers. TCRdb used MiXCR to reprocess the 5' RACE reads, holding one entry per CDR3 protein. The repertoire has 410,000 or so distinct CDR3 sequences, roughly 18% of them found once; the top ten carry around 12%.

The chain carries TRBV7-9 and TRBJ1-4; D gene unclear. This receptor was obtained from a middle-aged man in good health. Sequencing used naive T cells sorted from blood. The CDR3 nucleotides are TGTGCCAGCAGCTTAGAGGGCACAACTAATGAAAAACTGTTTTTT. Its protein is CASSLEGTTNEKLFF. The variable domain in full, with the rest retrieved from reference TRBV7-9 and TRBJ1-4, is DTGVSQNPRHKITKRGQNVTFRCDPISEHNRLYWYRQTLGQGPEFLTYFQNEAQLEKSRLLSDRFSAERPKGSFSTLEIQRTEQGDSAMYLCASSLEGTTNEKLFFGSGTQLSVL.